Here is one T cell receptor (beta chain) with its context. These data come from a study of neoadjuvant anti-PD-1 for oral cavity cancer. Clones were read by immunoSEQ multiplex PCR, and TCRdb kept only the in-frame ones, dropping some. The table includes roughly 14,000 clones, under 85% detected once. Documented time point: after neoadjuvant nivolumab, at surgical resection. This sequence was found in a person between 40 and 79 years old with oral cavity squamous cell carcinoma. The material was PBMCs, obtained after nivolumab (anti-PD-1) treatment.

The CDR3 spells CASSLAWETQYF. CDR3 sequence (DNA): TGCGCCAGCAGCTTGGCCTGGGAGACCCAGTACTTC. V and J are TRBV5-1 and TRBJ2-5; no clear D gene. Trimming took 0 bases from V and 5 from J, leaving 5 bases between them. CDR3 length: 12 amino acids. Germline CDR1 SGHRS, CDR2 YFSETQ.